This TCR beta chain appears in the sequencing data of a study of T cell repertoires in cytomegalovirus infection. The CDR3 is 12 amino acids. Deletions cut 5 bases from V and 7 bases from J, with 11 bases between. CDR1 and CDR2 (germline): SGHVS, FQNEAQ. This clonotype was counted between two and nine times. TCRdb used MiXCR to reprocess the reads, holding one entry per CDR3 protein. The sample records 510,000 or so distinct CDR3 sequences, about 26% being singletons. The specimen was PBMCs. The clonotype originates from a human donor in good health (CMV status not recorded). Some clones in this sample may be carry-over from other donors' samples. The V call is TRBV7-8, the J call TRBJ2-5, with D perhaps matching TRBD2 (6 bases). CDR3 sequence (DNA): TGTGCCAGCAGCGATGTGGGGGGGACCCAGTACTTC. It encodes CASSDVGGTQYF.